Listed below are T cell receptor beta chains from one sample, sequenced in a study of T cell clusters in autoimmune cytopenias. With the multiplex PCR reads reprocessed, TCRdb shows one record per CDR3 protein and no DNA. Recorded here are about 4,900 distinct CDR3 sequences; the top ten clones represent around 19%. The sequenced sample was peripheral blood. The receptors were gathered from a human donor with an autoimmune cytopenia or autoimmune hepatitis (not recorded which). CDR3s include the opening cysteine and the closing phenylalanine or tryptophan. Each record gives: clone size, V gene, J gene, CDR3 protein. Expanded clones get a size class; other rows say once, few or many, or leave the size out.

clone size: medium-sized; V gene: TRBV11-1; J gene: TRBJ2-7; CDR3 protein: CASSLSNWDSGEQYF
clone size: medium-sized; V gene: TRBV7-6; J gene: TRBJ1-1; CDR3 protein: CASSFGDRVTEAFF
clone size: .; V gene: TRBV20-1; J gene: TRBJ2-2; CDR3 protein: CSARGGTNTGELFF
clone size: medium-sized; V gene: TRBV29-1; J gene: TRBJ2-3; CDR3 protein: CSVATGLDTQYF
clone size: medium-sized; V gene: TRBV19; J gene: TRBJ2-3; CDR3 protein: CASTSGLAGGDTQYF
clone size: .; V gene: TRBV5-1; J gene: TRBJ2-7; CDR3 protein: CASSLGGTTLAGNYEQYF
clone size: medium-sized; V gene: TRBV7-9; J gene: TRBJ2-5; CDR3 protein: CASSFESSGRTQYF
clone size: medium-sized; V gene: TRBV12-3/TRBV12-4; J gene: TRBJ2-1; CDR3 protein: CASSSFNEQFF
clone size: medium-sized; V gene: TRBV6-5; J gene: TRBJ2-1; CDR3 protein: CASSYTTGVEQFF
clone size: .; V gene: TRBV6-1; J gene: TRBJ1-2; CDR3 protein: CASSPQQGNYGYTF
clone size: large; V gene: TRBV11-2; J gene: TRBJ2-7; CDR3 protein: CASSLAQGAVEQYF
clone size: medium-sized; V gene: TRBV12-3/TRBV12-4; J gene: TRBJ1-5; CDR3 protein: CASSFGGQPQHF
clone size: medium-sized; V gene: TRBV6-2/TRBV6-3; J gene: TRBJ2-4; CDR3 protein: CASSVRQGNIQYF
clone size: .; V gene: TRBV11-2; J gene: TRBJ2-4; CDR3 protein: CASSLDSQGNLRNIQYF
clone size: .; V gene: TRBV10-1; J gene: TRBJ2-1; CDR3 protein: CASSESKGLAGAARSNEQFF
clone size: medium-sized; V gene: TRBV30; J gene: TRBJ1-6; CDR3 protein: CAWSGDRGVSPLHF
clone size: medium-sized; V gene: TRBV6-1; J gene: TRBJ1-1; CDR3 protein: CASNQGVNTEAFF
clone size: .; V gene: TRBV6-1; J gene: TRBJ1-1; CDR3 protein: CASSGRGDTEAFF
clone size: medium-sized; V gene: TRBV7-9; J gene: TRBJ2-7; CDR3 protein: CASSSRTVSYEQYF
clone size: .; V gene: TRBV7-3; J gene: TRBJ1-2; CDR3 protein: CASSLFTGAGYTF
clone size: medium-sized; V gene: TRBV7-9; J gene: TRBJ2-4; CDR3 protein: CASSLFPSAKNIQYF
clone size: medium-sized; V gene: TRBV5-1; J gene: TRBJ2-2; CDR3 protein: CASSLFGTGSPGELFF
clone size: medium-sized; V gene: TRBV15; J gene: TRBJ2-1; CDR3 protein: CATSRDPPGTSGIGDEQFF
clone size: medium-sized; V gene: TRBV5-6; J gene: TRBJ1-4; CDR3 protein: CASSHFTWNREREEKLFF
clone size: medium-sized; V gene: TRBV20-1; J gene: TRBJ2-7; CDR3 protein: CSARVGPYEQYF
clone size: .; V gene: TRBV10-3; J gene: TRBJ2-1; CDR3 protein: CAISAPQGSYNEQFF
clone size: .; V gene: TRBV5-1; J gene: TRBJ2-2; CDR3 protein: CASSFKTGGLSTGELFF
clone size: medium-sized; V gene: TRBV6-5; J gene: TRBJ2-2; CDR3 protein: CASSSLTSGRETGELFF
clone size: medium-sized; V gene: TRBV12-3/TRBV12-4; J gene: TRBJ2-7; CDR3 protein: CASSRSDYEQYF
clone size: medium-sized; V gene: TRBV12-3/TRBV12-4; J gene: TRBJ2-3; CDR3 protein: CATSAGVPWGDTQYF
clone size: .; V gene: TRBV15; J gene: TRBJ2-7; CDR3 protein: CATQPLAGGAYEQYF